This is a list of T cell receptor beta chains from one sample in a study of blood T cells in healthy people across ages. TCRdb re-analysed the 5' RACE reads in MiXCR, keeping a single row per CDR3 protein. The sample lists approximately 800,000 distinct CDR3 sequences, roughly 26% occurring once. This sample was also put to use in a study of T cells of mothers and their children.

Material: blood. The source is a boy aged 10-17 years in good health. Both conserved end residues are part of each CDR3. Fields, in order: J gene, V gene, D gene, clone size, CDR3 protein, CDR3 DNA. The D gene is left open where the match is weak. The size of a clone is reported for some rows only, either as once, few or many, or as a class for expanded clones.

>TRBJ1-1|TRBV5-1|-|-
CACRLLQATNTEAFF
TGCGCCTGCCGGCTCTTACAGGCTACTAACACTGAAGCTTTCTTT
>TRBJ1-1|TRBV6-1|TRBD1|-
CASSRTGDDTEAFF
TGTGCCAGCAGCCGCACAGGGGACGACACTGAAGCTTTCTTT
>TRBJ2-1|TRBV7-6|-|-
CASSFAVAVYNEQFF
TGTGCCAGCAGCTTTGCCGTCGCGGTCTACAATGAGCAGTTCTTC
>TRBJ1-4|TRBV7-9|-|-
CASSSLLRHTATNEKLFF
TGTGCCAGCAGCTCACTCTTGAGACACACCGCAACTAATGAAAAACTGTTTTTT
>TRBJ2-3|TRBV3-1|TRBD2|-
CASRRGGGVITDTQYF
TGTGCCAGCAGAAGGGGCGGGGGGGTCATCACAGATACGCAGTATTTT
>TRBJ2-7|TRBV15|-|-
CATSRDASSYEQYF
TGTGCCACCAGCAGAGATGCCTCCTCCTACGAGCAGTACTTC
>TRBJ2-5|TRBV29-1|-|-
CSVSHETQYF
TGCAGCGTGTCACATGAGACCCAGTACTTC
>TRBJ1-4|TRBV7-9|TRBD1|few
CASSFWTGVWEKLFF
TGTGCCAGCAGCTTTTGGACAGGGGTTTGGGAAAAACTGTTTTTT
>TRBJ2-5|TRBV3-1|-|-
CASSQDGGAETQYF
TGTGCCAGCAGCCAAGATGGGGGGGCGGAGACCCAGTACTTC
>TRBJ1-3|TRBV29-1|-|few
CRLLPADAGNTIYF
TGCAGGTTGCTCCCGGCGGACGCTGGAAACACCATATATTTT
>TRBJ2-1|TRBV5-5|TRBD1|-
CASSLKDRGTDEQFF
TGTGCCAGCAGCTTGAAGGACAGGGGGACTGATGAGCAGTTCTTC
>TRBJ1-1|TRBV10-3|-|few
CAISLTENTEAFF
TGTGCCATCAGCCTTACAGAGAACACTGAAGCTTTCTTT
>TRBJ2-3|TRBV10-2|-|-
CASTAGLISTDTQYF
TGCGCCAGCACCGCGGGACTGATTAGCACAGATACGCAGTATTTT
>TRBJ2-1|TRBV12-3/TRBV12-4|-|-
CASNGPGQQFF
TGTGCCAGCAACGGCCCAGGGCAGCAGTTCTTC
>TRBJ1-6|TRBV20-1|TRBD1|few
CSARAPGTGNSPLHF
TGCAGTGCTAGAGCTCCCGGGACAGGGAATTCACCCCTCCACTTT
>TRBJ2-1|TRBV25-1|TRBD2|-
CASSRAGAYNEQFF
TGTGCCAGCAGTCGAGCGGGGGCCTACAATGAGCAGTTCTTC
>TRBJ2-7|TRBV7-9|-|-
CASSVPGQGKSEQYF
TGTGCCAGCAGCGTGCCGGGACAAGGGAAAAGCGAGCAGTACTTC
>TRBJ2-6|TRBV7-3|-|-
CASSPQTASGANVLTF
TGTGCCAGCAGCCCGCAGACGGCGTCTGGGGCCAACGTCCTGACTTTC
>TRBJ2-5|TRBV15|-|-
CATSRGTDQETQYF
TGTGCCACCAGCAGAGGAACGGATCAAGAGACCCAGTACTTC
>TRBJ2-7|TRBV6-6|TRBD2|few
CASSLLGLREGEQYF
TGTGCCAGCAGCCTTCTGGGACTAAGGGAGGGCGAGCAGTACTTC
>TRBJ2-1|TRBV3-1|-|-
CASSQRFSNEQFF
TGTGCCAGCAGCCAACGGTTTAGCAATGAGCAGTTCTTC
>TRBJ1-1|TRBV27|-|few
CASKRETGGTEAFF
TGTGCCAGCAAACGGGAGACAGGAGGAACTGAAGCTTTCTTT
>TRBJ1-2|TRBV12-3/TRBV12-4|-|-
CASSPTGGHSGGYTF
TGTGCCAGCAGCCCAACCGGGGGGCACTCGGGCGGCTACACCTTC
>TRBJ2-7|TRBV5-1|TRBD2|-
CASSLAGRLAGGWWYF
TGCGCCAGCAGCTTGGCCGGAAGGCTAGCGGGGGGATGGTGGTACTTC
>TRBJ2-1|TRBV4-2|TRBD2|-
CASSQALAGGGDYEQFF
TGTGCCAGCAGCCAGGCTCTAGCGGGGGGAGGGGATTATGAGCAGTTCTTC